The clone carrying this T cell receptor beta chain was seen only a few times. No antigen is known for it. Investigators reverse transcribed all isolated RNA, so they sequenced expressed TCRB transcripts. TCRdb's table, derived via immunoSEQ multiplex PCR, lists solely in-frame clones and lacks some. This sample has around 690,000 clones, with around 12% found just once. The data are from a study of beta chain features in type 1 diabetes. Study-wide findings and caveats: Moderate yet significant TCRB CDR3 shortening was seen in Type 1 diabetes patients in all four CD4+ subsets.

V lost 5 bases and J lost 5; bases outside the gene matches: 5. The V gene's germline CDR1 is MNHNY and CDR2 SVGAGI (reference sequence). This CDR3 has 14 amino acids. The chain recombines TRBV6-6 with TRBJ1-1, with 10 bases aligning to TRBD1. The sequence came from a man aged 25-45 years with type 1 diabetes. What was sequenced was naive CD4+ T cells from blood. CDR3 in DNA: TGTGCCAGCAGTCCGACAGGGGGCGAGACTGAAGCTTTCTTT. Translating gives CASSPTGGETEAFF.